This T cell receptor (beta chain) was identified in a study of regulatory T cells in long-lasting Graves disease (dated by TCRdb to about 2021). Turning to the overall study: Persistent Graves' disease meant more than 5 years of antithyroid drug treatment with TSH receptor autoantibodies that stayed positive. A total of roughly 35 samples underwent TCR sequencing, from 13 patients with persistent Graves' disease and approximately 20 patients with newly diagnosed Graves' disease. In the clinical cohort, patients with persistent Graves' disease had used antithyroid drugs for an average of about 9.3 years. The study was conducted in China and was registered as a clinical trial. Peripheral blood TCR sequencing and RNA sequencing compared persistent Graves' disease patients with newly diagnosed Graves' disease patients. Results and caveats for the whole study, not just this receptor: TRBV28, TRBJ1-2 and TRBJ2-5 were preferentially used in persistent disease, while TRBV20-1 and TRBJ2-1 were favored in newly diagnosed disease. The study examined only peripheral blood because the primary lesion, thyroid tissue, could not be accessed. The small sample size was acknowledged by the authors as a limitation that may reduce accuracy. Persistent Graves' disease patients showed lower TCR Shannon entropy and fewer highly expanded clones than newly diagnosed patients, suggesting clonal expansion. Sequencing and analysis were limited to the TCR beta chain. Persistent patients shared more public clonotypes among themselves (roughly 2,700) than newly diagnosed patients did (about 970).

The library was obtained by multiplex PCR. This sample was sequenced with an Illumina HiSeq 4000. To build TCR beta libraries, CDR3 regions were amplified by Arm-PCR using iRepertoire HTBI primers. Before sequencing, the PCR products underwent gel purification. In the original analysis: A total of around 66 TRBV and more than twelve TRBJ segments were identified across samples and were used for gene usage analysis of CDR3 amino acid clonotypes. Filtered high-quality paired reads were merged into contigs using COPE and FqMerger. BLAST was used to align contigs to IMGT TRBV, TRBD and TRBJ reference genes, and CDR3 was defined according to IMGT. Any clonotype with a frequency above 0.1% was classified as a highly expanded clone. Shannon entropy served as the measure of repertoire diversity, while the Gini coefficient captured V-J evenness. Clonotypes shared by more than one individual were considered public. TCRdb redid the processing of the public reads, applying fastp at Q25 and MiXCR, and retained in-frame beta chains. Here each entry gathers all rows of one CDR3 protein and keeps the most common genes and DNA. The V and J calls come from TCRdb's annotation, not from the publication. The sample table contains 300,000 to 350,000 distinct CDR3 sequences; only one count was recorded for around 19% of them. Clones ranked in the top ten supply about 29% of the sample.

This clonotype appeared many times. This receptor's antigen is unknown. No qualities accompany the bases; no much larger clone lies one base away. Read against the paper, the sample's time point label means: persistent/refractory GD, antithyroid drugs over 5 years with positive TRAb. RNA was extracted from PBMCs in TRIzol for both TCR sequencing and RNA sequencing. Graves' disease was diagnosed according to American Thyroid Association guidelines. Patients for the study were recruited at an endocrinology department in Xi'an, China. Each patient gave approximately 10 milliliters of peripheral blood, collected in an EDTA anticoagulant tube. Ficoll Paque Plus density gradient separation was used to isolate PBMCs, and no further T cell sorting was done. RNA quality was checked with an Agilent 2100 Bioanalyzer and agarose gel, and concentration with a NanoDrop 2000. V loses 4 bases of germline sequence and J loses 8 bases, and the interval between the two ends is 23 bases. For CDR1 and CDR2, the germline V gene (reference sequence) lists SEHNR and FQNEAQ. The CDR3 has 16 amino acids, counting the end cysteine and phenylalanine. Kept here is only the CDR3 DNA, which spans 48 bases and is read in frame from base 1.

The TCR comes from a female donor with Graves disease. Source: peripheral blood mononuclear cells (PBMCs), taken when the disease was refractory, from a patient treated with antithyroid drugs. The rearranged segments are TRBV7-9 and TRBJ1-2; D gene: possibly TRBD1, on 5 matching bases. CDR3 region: CASSSPTRGGERGYTF. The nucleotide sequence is TGTGCCAGCAGCTCTCCGACACGGGGCGGGGAACGGGGCTACACCTTC.